A selection of T cell receptor beta chains follows, all from one sample in a study of graft-versus-host responses after intestinal transplantation. Produced via immunoSEQ multiplex PCR; TCRdb's table is partial and in-frame only. This table has some 100,000 clones, about nine tenths appearing once. What these receptors recognize is not known. The material sequenced was unstimulated CD8+ T cells sorted from spleen or lymph node cells, taken before transplant. The receptors originated from a human donor who was the organ donor for an intestinal transplant. Both conserved end residues are part of each CDR3. The D gene is left open where the match is weak. Not every row has a clone size; where given, it reads once, few, many or a size class.

j_call	clone_size	d_call	v_call	cdr3_nt	cdr3_aa
TRBJ2-1	NA	TRBD2	TRBV28	TGTGCCAGCAGGGGCCCCGGGACTAGTCTATACAATGAGCAGTTCTTC	CASRGPGTSLYNEQFF
TRBJ2-7	NA	NA	TRBV27	TGTGCCAGCAGTTTGGGTGGGCCCGCTCTCTTACTTTACGAGCAGTACTTC	CASSLGGPALLLYEQYF
TRBJ1-5	NA	TRBD1	TRBV19	TGTGCCAGTAGTATATTGACAGGGGAATGGGGCAATCAGCCCCAGCATTTT	CASSILTGEWGNQPQHF
TRBJ1-4	NA	NA	TRBV6-1	TGTGCCAGCAGTGGCGGGTCCCCAACTAATGAAAAACTGTTTTTT	CASSGGSPTNEKLFF
TRBJ2-3	once	TRBD2	TRBV9	TGTGCCAGCAGCGTAGGCGGGAGGGCCGATACGCAGTATTTT	CASSVGGRADTQYF
TRBJ2-5	NA	NA	TRBV5-6	TGTGCCAGCAGCCCATTAGGTACTAGCCAAGAGACCCAGTACTTC	CASSPLGTSQETQYF
TRBJ1-3	once	TRBD1	TRBV5-1	TGCGCCAGCAGCTCCGGGACAGCCTCTGGAAACACCATATATTTT	CASSSGTASGNTIYF
TRBJ2-7	NA	TRBD1	TRBV7-9	TGTGCCAGCAGTCCTACAGGGGGCTTACAGTACTTC	CASSPTGGLQYF
TRBJ1-6	once	NA	TRBV9	TGTGCCAGCAGCACATCGGGGGGACCCCTCCACTTT	CASSTSGGPLHF
TRBJ2-7	NA	TRBD1	TRBV29-1	TGCAGCGTTGAGGGACAGGGGGCGGTCGACGAGCAGTACTTC	CSVEGQGAVDEQYF
TRBJ2-1	once	NA	TRBV19	TGTGCCAGTAGTGCGGGCAATGAGCAGTTCTTC	CASSAGNEQFF
TRBJ1-1	NA	NA	TRBV11-2	TGTGCCAGCAGCTTATCGGGTGGGGCAGGGGCTTTCTTT	CASSLSGGAGAFF
TRBJ1-1	NA	NA	TRBV13	TGTGCCAGCAGCCAGGAGCAGGGGGAAGCTTTCTTT	CASSQEQGEAFF
TRBJ2-3	NA	NA	TRBV7-6	TGTGCCAGCAGCTTAGTCGCTACCGGCACAGATACGCAGTATTTT	CASSLVATGTDTQYF
TRBJ2-3	few	NA	TRBV5-6	TGTGCCAGCAGCTTGGCCGGGACAGATACGCAGTATTTT	CASSLAGTDTQYF
TRBJ2-2	NA	NA	TRBV5-1	TGCGCCAGCAGCTTAACTCTTGGTGGTGGGCAGAAGAAGAACACCGGGGAGCTGTTTTTT	CASSLTLGGGQKKNTGELFF
TRBJ1-4	NA	TRBD1	TRBV29-1	TGCAGCGCCCTAATCAGGGGGAGTCCAAATGAAAAACTGTTTTTT	CSALIRGSPNEKLFF
TRBJ1-2	NA	NA	TRBV28	TGTGCCAGCAGTTTCCCATCCGGGACACCCAGCATATTTAACTATGGCTACACCTTC	CASSFPSGTPSIFNYGYTF
TRBJ2-7	NA	NA	TRBV6-5	TGTGCCAGCAGCGCCACCAACACAGGGTTCGAGCAGTACTTC	CASSATNTGFEQYF
TRBJ2-1	NA	NA	TRBV7-9	TGTGCCAGCAGCGCTGACAGCTCCTACAATGAGCAGTTCTTC	CASSADSSYNEQFF
TRBJ2-1	once	NA	TRBV10-1	TGCGCCAGCAGTGAGTTCTCAGGGGAACGGTACAATGAGCAGTTCTTC	CASSEFSGERYNEQFF
TRBJ1-2	few	NA	TRBV29-1	TGCAGCTTATGGGGGGGCGGGCACGTGGGCTACACCTTC	CSLWGGGHVGYTF